This T cell receptor (beta chain) comes out of a study of graft-versus-host responses after intestinal transplantation. Across the study: Recipients underwent multivisceral, liver-intestinal, or isolated intestinal transplants.

This CDR3 has 15 amino acids. Germline V CDR1 and CDR2: SEHNR, FQNEAQ (reference sequence). Trimming cost V 7 bases and J 1 base, with 14 bases left between them. TCRdb's copy holds only in-frame clones and misses some; the assay was immunoSEQ multiplex PCR. The sample records some 140,000 clones, more than 80% being singletons. This clone has just a few counts. The antigen remains unidentified. The origin of this receptor is a human donor who received an intestinal transplant. This sample comprised unstimulated CD4+ T cells sorted from spleen or lymph node cells, obtained before intestinal transplant. The chain combines TRBV7-9 with TRBJ1-3; D remains ambiguous. The CDR3 nucleotides are TGTGCCAGCACCACTAACGGAGATTCTGGAAACACCATATATTTT. It encodes CASTTNGDSGNTIYF.